This record looks at one T cell receptor (beta chain) sequence and its context. Its antigen is currently not known. No quality values exist for individual bases; no much larger clone is one base distant. Each collaborating institution followed its own protocols to collect whole blood in K2EDTA tubes. For TCRbeta analysis, collaborators shipped samples in one of three forms: frozen whole blood, isolated PBMCs, or DNA extracted from either of those sample types. These data are taken from a study of blood T cell repertoires in COVID-19 (dated by TCRdb to 2018 to 2020). Context from the whole study: Samples covering the acute and convalescent phases of COVID-19 were provided by collaborators in the United States, Italy and Spain. A de-identified subject ID, COVID-19 status, age in years and sex were almost always included in the sample metadata. The prospective study material was composed of cDNA or gDNA derived from T cells, B-cell-depleted T cells, or PBMCs. The dataset comprised deeply sampled blood TCRbeta repertoires from subjects exposed to, actively infected with, or recovered from COVID-19. The repertoires were released in a freely available public database meant as a resource for research on the immune response to SARS-CoV-2. HLA class I and class II types, where available, came from metadata supplied by the sample provider rather than from assay-based typing. The samples were drawn from two sources: the first 160 participants of the ongoing ImmuneRACE study, and about 1,300 subjects contributed by 6 global collaborators. Here is what the overall study found, with its caveats: The amount of clinical and demographic metadata varied by source and participant and was provided uncurated.

The immunoSEQ Assay, a bias-controlled multiplex PCR, was used to amplify TCRbeta CDR3 regions from genomic DNA. The study's own analysis went as follows. Within the assay, amplification of reference gene primers was used to estimate how many nucleated cells each sample contained. Sequence reads were collapsed and filtered to measure the absolute abundance of every unique TCRbeta CDR3 rearrangement. Productive Simpson clonality was computed per sample as the square root of Simpson's diversity index over productive rearrangements. TCRdb took over this immuneACCESS table, retaining in-frame rearrangements with V and J assigned. Such tables are incomplete; in checked studies, under half of the missing clones stem from an unresolved V gene, and the remainder is unexplained. V, J and clone size are those of that table, while D and trimming were read from the DNA. The sample table lists about 47,000 clones, roughly 87% of them with a count of one. The leading ten clones occupy roughly 3% of the sample.

The CDR3 spans 15 residues, from the cysteine through the phenylalanine. Only the CDR3 region is kept as DNA, spanning 45 bases read in frame from base 1. Trimming costs V 1 base and J 0 bases, and their ends lie 10 bases apart. From a lookup of the germline V gene, CDR1 and CDR2 are LGHNA and YSLEER. Source material: peripheral blood. This receptor was identified in a man between 50 and 59 years old with active COVID-19. The chain couples TRBV4-3 to TRBJ2-7; D gene: possibly TRBD1, on 6 matching bases. The DNA sequence is given as TGCGCCAGCAGCCAAGTAGGCAGGGGCTCCTACGAGCAGTACTTC. Translated, this is CASSQVGRGSYEQYF.